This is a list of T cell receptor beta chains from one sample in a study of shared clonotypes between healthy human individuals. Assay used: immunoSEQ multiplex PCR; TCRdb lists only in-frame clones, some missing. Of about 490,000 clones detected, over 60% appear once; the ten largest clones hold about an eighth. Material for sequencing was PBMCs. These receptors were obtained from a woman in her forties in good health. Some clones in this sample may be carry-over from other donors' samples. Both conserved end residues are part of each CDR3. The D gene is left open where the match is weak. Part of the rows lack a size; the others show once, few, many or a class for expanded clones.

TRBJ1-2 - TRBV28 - TGTGCCAGCAGTTTAACAGCTGCCAAAACGGATGGCTACACCTTC CASSLTAAKTDGYTF
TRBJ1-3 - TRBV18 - TGTGCCAGCTCACAAAGTGAGGGCGGGTCTGGAAACACCATATATTTT CASSQSEGGSGNTIYF
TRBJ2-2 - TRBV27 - TGTGCCAGCAGTATAGGAACGTGGGGCAACACCGGGGAGCTGTTTTTT CASSIGTWGNTGELFF
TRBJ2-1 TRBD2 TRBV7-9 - TGTGCCAGCAGCTTAGCGAGGCTAGCGGGAGACGGCTATGAGCAGTTCTTC CASSLARLAGDGYEQFF
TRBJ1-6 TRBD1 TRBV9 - TGTGCCAGCAGCGTAGGAGATCCAGGGGGCACTTCACCCCTCCACTTT CASSVGDPGGTSPLHF
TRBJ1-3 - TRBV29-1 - TGCAGCGCTGGGACATCCTCTGGAAACACCATATATTTT CSAGTSSGNTIYF
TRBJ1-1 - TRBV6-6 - TGTGCCAGCAGTTACTCAGTTGAGGGTTCAACTGAAGCTTTCTTT CASSYSVEGSTEAFF
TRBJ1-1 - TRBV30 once TGTGCCTGGAGTCCGCAGGTGGACACTGAAGCTTTCTTT CAWSPQVDTEAFF
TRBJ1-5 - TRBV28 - TGTGCCAGCAGTTTCGGGAGGAATCAGCCCCAGCATTTT CASSFGRNQPQHF
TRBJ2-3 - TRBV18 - TGTGCCAGCTCACCGGTAGCGCGAGCGGATACGCAGTATTTT CASSPVARADTQYF
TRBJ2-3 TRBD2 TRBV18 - TGTGCCAGCTCACCGAGTAGCGGGAGGGCAGATACGCAGTATTTT CASSPSSGRADTQYF
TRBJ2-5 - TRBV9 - TGTGCCAGCAGCGTCGGCCAGATTGATCAGACCCAGTACTTC CASSVGQIDQTQYF
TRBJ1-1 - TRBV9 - TGTGCCAGCAGCGTAGTGAGCCGGGGGATGAACACTGAAGCTTTCTTT CASSVVSRGMNTEAFF
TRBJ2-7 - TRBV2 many TGTGCCAGCAGTGAATGGGGCGGGACCTCCTACGAGCAGTACTTC CASSEWGGTSYEQYF
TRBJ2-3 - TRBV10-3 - TGTGCCATCAGTGAGATACCCTCCGATACGCAGTATTTT CAISEIPSDTQYF
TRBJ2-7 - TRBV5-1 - TGCGCCAGCAGCTTCAGGGGGGGATACGAGCAGTACTTC CASSFRGGYEQYF
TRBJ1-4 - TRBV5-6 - TGTGCCAGCAGCGCAGTCGCAACTAATGAAAAACTGTTTTTT CASSAVATNEKLFF
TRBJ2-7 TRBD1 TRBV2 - TGTGCCAGCAGACAGGGGGTCTACGAGCAGTACTTC CASRQGVYEQYF
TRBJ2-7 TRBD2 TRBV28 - TGTGCCAGCAGCCCAACTAGCGTGAGCTCCTACGAGCAGTACTTC CASSPTSVSSYEQYF
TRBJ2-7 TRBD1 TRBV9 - TGTGCCAGCAGCGCCTCCTTGACAGGGGGCATCGAGCAGTACTTC CASSASLTGGIEQYF
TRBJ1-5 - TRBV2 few TGTGCCAGCAGTGCCCAGGGAGGTGGCAATCAGCCCCAGCATTTT CASSAQGGGNQPQHF
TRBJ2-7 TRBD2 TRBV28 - TGTGCCAGCAGTTTGCCTAGCGGGGCCTACGAGCAGTACTTC CASSLPSGAYEQYF
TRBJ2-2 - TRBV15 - TGTGCCACCAGCAGAGATCGTGGGGGAGGCGGGGAGCTGTTTTTT CATSRDRGGGGELFF
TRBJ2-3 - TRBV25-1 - TGTGCCAGCAGTGATAAGGCGGGTTTCACAGATACGCAGTATTTT CASSDKAGFTDTQYF
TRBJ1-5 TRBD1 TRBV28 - TGTGCCAGCAGCTTGGGACAGTCGAGCAATCAGCCCCAGCATTTT CASSLGQSSNQPQHF
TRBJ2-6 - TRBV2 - TGTGCCAGCAGTGGCCAGAGGTGGGAACCCGGGGCCAACGTCCTGACTTTC CASSGQRWEPGANVLTF
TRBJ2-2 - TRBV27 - TGTGCCAGCAGTTTATGGGCCTGGGGGCGGTCGGACACCGGGGAGCTGTTTTTT CASSLWAWGRSDTGELFF
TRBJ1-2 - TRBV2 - TGTGCCAGCAGCCCCACTAGAGTCGAGTCGGGCTACACCTTC CASSPTRVESGYTF
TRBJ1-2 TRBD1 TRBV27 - TGCGCCAGCAGTTTAGTAGAGGGGGCGGGTTATGGCTACACCTTC CASSLVEGAGYGYTF
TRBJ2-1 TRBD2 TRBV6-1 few TGTGCCAGCAGGGGGACTAGCGGGAGCCATGAGCAGTTCTTC CASRGTSGSHEQFF
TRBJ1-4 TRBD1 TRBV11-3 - TGTGCCAGCAGCTTACCCCAGCTAGAGGGGGCAATTACAACTAATGAAAAACTGTTTTTT CASSLPQLEGAITTNEKLFF
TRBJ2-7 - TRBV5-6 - TGTGCCAGCAGCTTGGGCTTCTATGGGCAGGGACCCTACGAGCAGTACTTC CASSLGFYGQGPYEQYF
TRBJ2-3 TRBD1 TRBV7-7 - TGTGCCAGCAGCTCCGGACAGGGGGCTACAGATACGCAGTATTTT CASSSGQGATDTQYF
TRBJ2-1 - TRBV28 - TGTGCCAGCAGGGCCCCGGGCGGAGCGAGCTCCTACAATGAGCAGTTCTTC CASRAPGGASSYNEQFF
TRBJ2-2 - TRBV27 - TGTGCCATTAGAGGACTCACGAACACCGGGGAGCTGTTTTTT CAIRGLTNTGELFF
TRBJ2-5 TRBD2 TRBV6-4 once TGTGCCAGCAGTGAAGTGGTCGGGACTAGCGGAGAGACCCAGTACTTC CASSEVVGTSGETQYF